The next 18 T cell receptor beta chains were all read from a single sample in a study of OX40 agonist ivuxolimab in advanced cancers. TCRdb's copy holds only in-frame clones and misses some; the assay was immunoSEQ multiplex PCR. This table holds some 100,000 clones, 85% to 90% found once. The sequencing here drew on CD4+ or CD8+ T cells sorted from blood, taken in a trial of the OX40 agonist ivuxolimab. These receptors were taken from an adult with an advanced solid tumor such as melanoma, head and neck, liver or kidney cancer.

This clone has only a few counts. The chain has TRBV6-1 and TRBJ2-7; perhaps TRBD2 as D (5 bases). Germline CDR1 is MNHNS and CDR2 is SASEGT. This CDR3 contains 11 residues. The V gene lost 4 bases and the J gene lost 4 bases, with 5 bases spanning the gap. This CDR3 is CASSAGYEQYF. In DNA, the CDR3 is TGTGCCAGCAGTGCGGGGTACGAGCAGTACTTC.

The chain joins TRBV2 to TRBJ2-7; perhaps TRBD1 as D (5 bases). This CDR3 has 13 amino acids. The germline V and J ends were trimmed by 6 bases and 1 base, with 10 bases remaining between them. CDR1 SNHLY and CDR2 FYNNEI come from the germline V gene. CDR3 nucleotides: TGTGCCAGCAGGGATGACAGATCCTACGAGCAGTACTTC. It encodes CASRDDRSYEQYF. The entire variable domain, with the rest obtained from reference TRBV2 and TRBJ2-7, is as follows: EPEVTQTPSHQVTQMGQEVILRCVPISNHLYFYWYRQILGQKVEFLVSFYNNEISEKSEIFDDQFSVERPDGSNFTLKIRSTKLEDSAMYFCASRDDRSYEQYFGPGTRLTVT.

There are a few counts of this clone. Because the CDR3 is missing its conserved closing phenylalanine or tryptophan, this is likely a read error. The genes are TRBV7-9 and TRBJ1-1; 7 bases are a match to TRBD1. CDR1 and CDR2 from the germline V gene are SEHNR and FQNEAQ (reference sequence). The J segment lost 5 bases and the V segment lost 5 bases, leaving 2 bases of the junction unmatched. The CDR3 is 12 residues long. This chain's CDR3 is CASSNRGTEAFL. CDR3 sequence (DNA): TGTGCCAGCAGCAACAGGGGAACTGAAGCTTTCCTT.

This rearrangement joins TRBV15 to TRBJ2-3, with D perhaps TRBD2 (6 bases). V lost 6 bases, J lost 0 bases, and 13 bases lay in between. This CDR3 is built from 15 residues. Germline V gives CDR1 LNHNV, CDR2 YYDKDF (reference sequence). The CDR3 DNA sequence: TGTGCCACCAGTCGAGCGGGTCCTAGCACAGATACGCAGTATTTT. The encoded protein is CATSRAGPSTDTQYF.

The J gene is TRBJ1-1, the V gene TRBV19; TRBD1 agrees at 8 bases. Trimming removed 6 bases from V and 5 bases from J; junction bases left unmatched: 8. The germline V gene encodes CDR1 LNHDA and CDR2 SQIVND (reference sequence). The CDR3 extends over 14 amino acids. The CDR3 region has the DNA TGTGCCAGTAGATCAGGGGGCGCTTGGACTGAAGCTTTCTTT. It is translated as CASRSGGAWTEAFF.

The chain employs TRBV28 and TRBJ2-5, with D unclear. Germline values: CDR1 MDHEN, CDR2 SYDVKM. V was cut by 3 bases and J by 3 bases, with 5 bases left in between. The CDR3 spans 12 residues. CDR3 nucleotide sequence: TGTGCCAGCAGTTTGGTAAAAGAGACCCAGTACTTC. This gives the protein CASSLVKETQYF.

The count of this clone is one. This chain links TRBV6-5 with TRBJ2-7, with D perhaps matching TRBD1 (6 bases). This CDR3 spans 12 amino acids. CDR1 is MNHEY and CDR2 is SVGAGI in the germline V gene. V was pared by 6 bases and J by 7 bases, with 13 bases between. The CDR3 DNA follows: TGTGCCAGCAGATCTACAGGGTGGGAGCAGTACTTC. Translated: CASRSTGWEQYF.

The chain links TRBV5-4 to TRBJ2-1; 9 nucleotides line up with TRBD2. Germline CDR1 SGHNT, CDR2 YYREEE (reference sequence). The CDR3 length is 16 residues. The trim removed 4 bases at V and 3 bases at J, leaving 8 bases unmatched. DNA of the CDR3: TGTGCCAGCAGCAAATCCGCTAGCGGGGTCTACAATGAGCAGTTCTTC. It is translated as CASSKSASGVYNEQFF.

The gene calls are TRBV5-1 and TRBJ2-5, with D possibly matching TRBD1 (6 bases). Germline V gene sequence: CDR1 SGHRS, CDR2 YFSETQ. V shed 5 bases and J shed 2 bases, with 13 bases lying between them. CDR3 size: 14 residues. CDR3 bases: TGCGCCAGCAGAGGGACACTTAGTCAAGAGACCCAGTACTTC. Protein product: CASRGTLSQETQYF. The whole variable domain, remainder taken from reference TRBV5-1 and TRBJ2-5, is KAGVTQTPRYLIKTRGQQVTLSCSPISGHRSVSWYQQTPGQGLQFLFEYFSETQRNKGNFPGRFSGRQFSNSRSEMNVSTLELGDSALYLCASRGTLSQETQYFGPGTRLLVL.

The chain employs TRBV15 and TRBJ2-7; unclear D gene. There are 16 residues in the CDR3. V gave up 2 bases and J gave up 2 bases, with 16 bases separating them. Looked up from germline, CDR1 is LNHNV and CDR2 is YYDKDF (reference sequence). CDR3 nucleotides: TGTGCCACCAGCAGACCGCCGTCGACGGAAACCTACGAGCAGTACTTC. Protein: CATSRPPSTETYEQYF.

The sample holds one count of this clone. CDR3 amino acids: CASSLGSSDNEQFF. In DNA form, the CDR3 reads TGCGCCAGCAGCTTGGGTTCTAGCGACAATGAGCAGTTCTTC. The genes are TRBV5-1 and TRBJ2-1, with D tentatively TRBD2 (6 bases). Trimming shortened V by 0 bases and J by 5 bases, and 9 bases separated the two germline ends. Germline CDR1 reads SGHRS; CDR2 reads YFSETQ. CDR3 length: 14 amino acids. Looking up the rest from reference TRBV5-1 and TRBJ2-1 gives the full variable domain: KAGVTQTPRYLIKTRGQQVTLSCSPISGHRSVSWYQQTPGQGLQFLFEYFSETQRNKGNFPGRFSGRQFSNSRSEMNVSTLELGDSALYLCASSLGSSDNEQFFGPGTRLTVL.

The chain combines TRBV5-1 with TRBJ2-2, with TRBD2 matching over 9 bases. The CDR3 covers 16 residues. The germline CDR1 and CDR2 sequences are SGHRS and YFSETQ. Germline trimming cut 4 bases from V and 2 bases from J; bases unmatched to any gene: 6. CDR3 in DNA: TGCGCCAGCAGCCCCCGACTAGCGGAAAACACCGGGGAGCTGTTTTTT. This gives the protein CASSPRLAENTGELFF.

As regards this clone: Germline is not matched at one junction end, which may reflect a read error. The V and J genes are TRBV12-5 and TRBJ1-1; D remains unclear. CDR1 is LGHNT, CDR2 FRNRAP, per germline. This CDR3 has 11 residues. This CDR3 reads CASGQDMGRIF. DNA for the CDR3: TGTGCTAGTGGTCAGGATATGGGGAGAATCTTT. The full variable domain, completed using reference TRBV12-5 and TRBJ1-1, is DARVTQTPRHKVTEMGQEVTMRCQPILGHNTVFWYRQTMMQGLELLAYFRNRAPLDDSGMPKDRFSAEMPDATLATLKIQPSEPRDSAVYFCASGQDMGRIFGQGTRLTVV.

The CDR3 nucleotides are TGTGCAAGTCGCTCCCTTGGGGGGCTGAACACCGGGGAGCTGTTTTTT. The encoded protein is CASRSLGGLNTGELFF. The chain combines TRBV12-2 with TRBJ2-2. TRBV12-2 is reported as a pseudogene. This CDR3 contains 16 residues.

This chain links TRBV5-1 with TRBJ2-7; 7 bases line up with TRBD1. CDR3 length equals 15 residues. V dropped 2 bases and J dropped 6; count of bases not matched to a gene: 11. Germline CDR1 SGHRS, CDR2 YFSETQ. CDR3 amino acids: CASSFSGTAAGEQYF. DNA of the CDR3: TGCGCCAGCAGCTTCTCCGGGACAGCGGCGGGCGAGCAGTACTTC.

Only one count was recorded for this clone. The J gene is TRBJ2-1, the V gene TRBV29-1; D possibly corresponds to TRBD2 (5 bases). The V gene lost 4 bases and the J gene lost 6 bases, with 13 bases spanning the gap. Germline CDR1 and CDR2: SQVTM and ANQGSEA. The CDR3 runs 13 residues. The CDR3 loop reads CSVGQGEGNEQFF. The CDR3 region has the DNA TGCAGCGTTGGCCAAGGTGAGGGCAATGAGCAGTTCTTC.

The chain recombines TRBV5-1 with TRBJ2-1; tentatively, D is TRBD1 (5 bases). Trimming took 4 bases from V and 0 from J, leaving 11 bases between them. Germline V gives CDR1 SGHRS, CDR2 YFSETQ. The CDR3 is 15 residues long. The CDR3 reads CASSKDTNSYNEQFF. CDR3 nucleotide sequence: TGCGCCAGCAGCAAGGACACTAACTCCTACAATGAGCAGTTCTTC.

The count of this clone is one. This chain joins TRBV11-3 and TRBJ2-7; TRBD2 is a possible D gene (6 bases). The germline V gene has CDR1 SGHNT and CDR2 YENEEA. V lost 3 bases to trimming and J lost 1 base, with 10 bases between them. The CDR3 contains 14 residues. CDR3: CASSFNSGSYEQYF. The CDR3 DNA reads TGTGCCAGCAGCTTTAATAGCGGATCCTACGAGCAGTACTTC.